What follows are 30 T cell receptor beta chains derived from one specimen sequenced in a study of cytomegalovirus exposure and HLA in healthy donors. A multiplex PCR was run with 60 Vbeta primers and 13 Jbeta primers. This table comes from immunoSEQ multiplex PCR, and its TCRdb copy is limited to in-frame clones, with some not included. The sample contains more than 110,000 clones, roughly 9.7% of which appear only once. Sequencing input: PBMCs. These receptors came from a man in his forties or fifties in good health and CMV-seronegative.

As regards this clone: Other DNA sequences in the same sample also yield this CDR3. The chain combines TRBV6-5 with TRBJ1-1, with D tentatively TRBD1 (6 bases). This CDR3 spans 15 amino acids. Germline V gives CDR1 MNHEY, CDR2 SVGAGI. V dropped 3 bases and J dropped 1 base, with 12 bases sitting between them. The CDR3 bases are TGTGCCAGCAGTTATGACAGGTCACCGAACACTGAAGCTTTCTTT. Translation gives CASSYDRSPNTEAFF.

This chain connects TRBV2 to TRBJ1-2; tentative D call: TRBD1 (6 bases). The CDR3 sequence is 12 residues long. Germline CDR1 reads SNHLY; CDR2 reads FYNNEI. V was trimmed by 7 bases and J by 6 bases, leaving 12 bases between them. The CDR3 sequence: CASKVGADGYTF. CDR3 DNA sequence: TGTGCCAGCAAGGTGGGGGCGGATGGCTACACCTTC.

J is TRBJ2-1 and V is TRBV5-4; 9 bases align to TRBD2. Germline V gives CDR1 SGHNT, CDR2 YYREEE (reference sequence). The CDR3 covers 16 residues. V trimming: 3 bases; J trimming: 8 bases; junction bases outside the gene matches: 12. The CDR3 sequence is CASSSRSQRGVDEQFF. As DNA, the CDR3 is TGTGCCAGCAGCTCCCGTAGCCAGCGGGGGGTCGATGAGCAGTTCTTC.

This clone has more than one count but fewer than ten. This chain links TRBV9 with TRBJ2-6; 10 bases match TRBD1. CDR3 length equals 20 residues. The germline V gene has CDR1 SGDLS and CDR2 YYNGEE. Unmatched junction bases numbered 10, after V lost 0 bases and J lost 1 base. CDR3 coding DNA: TGTGCCAGCAGCGTAGCCACTTGGACAGGGGGAACTTCTGGGGCCAACGTCCTGACTTTC. Translating it yields CASSVATWTGGTSGANVLTF.

This clone was seen only a few times. This sequence joins TRBV7-8 and TRBJ2-7; 12 bases line up with TRBD2. CDR1 is SGHVS, CDR2 FQNEAQ, per germline. This CDR3 contains 18 residues. Trimming took 0 bases from V and 5 from J; bases not matched to a gene: 11. The CDR3 nucleotides read TGTGCCAGCAGCTTAGCTAGGGTCACTAGCGGGAGGCTGAACGAGCAGTACTTC. Protein: CASSLARVTSGRLNEQYF.

This clone was observed a handful of times. The J gene is TRBJ1-1, the V gene TRBV7-9; D is perhaps TRBD1 (5 bases). This CDR3 is 16 amino acids long. Trimming left V 4 bases short and J 0 bases short, with 15 bases between. The germline gives CDR1 SEHNR, CDR2 FQNEAQ (reference sequence). The CDR3 loop is CASSSRGGVMNTEAFF. CDR3 bases: TGTGCCAGCAGCTCCCGTGGAGGGGTCATGAACACTGAAGCTTTCTTT.

This clone was detected a few times. The chain links TRBV5-1 to TRBJ2-1; 9 bases agree with TRBD1. V lost 0 bases to trimming and J lost 1 base; unmatched junction nucleotides: 14. Germline CDR1 and CDR2: SGHRS and YFSETQ. The CDR3 runs 20 residues. The CDR3 loop reads CASSLAFGTGSIRSYNEQFF. The CDR3 nucleotides are TGCGCCAGCAGCTTGGCCTTTGGGACAGGGTCGATTAGGTCCTACAATGAGCAGTTCTTC.

This clone showed up just a few times. This chain joins TRBV5-1 and TRBJ2-3, with a tentative D call TRBD1 (6 bases). Trimming took 4 bases from V and 2 from J, leaving 11 bases between them. Germline CDR1 and CDR2: SGHRS and YFSETQ. CDR3 length equals 14 residues. CDR3: CASSVDSYTDTQYF. Here the CDR3 DNA reads TGCGCCAGCAGCGTGGACAGCTACACAGATACGCAGTATTTT.

This clone occurred a few times. The V and J genes are TRBV7-3 and TRBJ2-1; D ambiguous. Germline CDR1 is SGHTA and CDR2 is FQGTGA. The germline V and J ends were trimmed by 5 bases and 6 bases, with 14 bases remaining between them. This CDR3 is built from 14 residues. CDR3 DNA sequence: TGTGCCAGCAGCCCTCCGGGTAGTGGCAATGAGCAGTTCTTC. Residues: CASSPPGSGNEQFF.

The chain links TRBV5-1 to TRBJ1-1; a possible D gene is TRBD1 (5 bases). Trimming removed 0 bases at V and 10 bases at J, with 13 bases between. Germline CDR1 reads SGHRS; CDR2 reads YFSETQ. The CDR3 has 13 residues. The CDR3 is CASSLDSYGGAFF. Written as DNA, the CDR3 is TGCGCCAGCAGCTTGGACAGCTACGGGGGAGCTTTCTTT.

This clone was seen a handful of times. V is TRBV19 and J is TRBJ1-1, with 9 bases fitting TRBD1. Germline values: CDR1 LNHDA, CDR2 SQIVND (reference sequence). The CDR3 contains 13 residues. With V trimmed by 6 bases and J by 6 bases, 5 bases remained unmatched. The CDR3 DNA reads as TGTGCCAGTAGCCCGGACAGGGGCGCTGAAGCTTTCTTT. Protein sequence: CASSPDRGAEAFF.

The gene calls are TRBV19 and TRBJ2-1; 9 nucleotides agree with TRBD2. The CDR3 has 16 residues. Trimming at V came to 4 bases and at J to 3 bases, leaving 7 bases not matched to a gene. Germline CDR1 LNHDA, CDR2 SQIVND (reference sequence). This CDR3 reads CASSTGAGGRYNEQFF. Here the CDR3 DNA reads TGTGCCAGTAGTACCGGAGCGGGAGGCCGCTACAATGAGCAGTTCTTC.

Comments on this clone: The sample contains more than one DNA sequence encoding this CDR3. The chain links TRBV19 to TRBJ2-5, with a possible D match to TRBD2 (5 bases). Germline loops: CDR1 LNHDA, CDR2 SQIVND (reference sequence). The V gene lost 1 base and the J gene lost 2 bases, with 5 bases spanning the gap. The CDR3 is made up of 13 amino acids. The CDR3 DNA follows: TGTGCCAGTAGTATAGGAGGGCAAGAGACCCAGTACTTC. Translation gives CASSIGGQETQYF.

Of note for this clone: The junction departs from germline at one end; a sequencing error may be responsible. The chain uses TRBV20-1 and TRBJ2-5; possibly TRBD2 for D (5 bases). The V gene's germline CDR1 is DFQATT and CDR2 SNEGSKA (reference sequence). The CDR3 is made up of 10 amino acids. In DNA, the CDR3 is TGCAGTGCTAGAGGAGGACTCTCGCACTTC. As protein: CSARGGLSHF.

The V and J genes are TRBV19 and TRBJ2-1; 12 bases match TRBD2. The CDR3 totals 16 residues. Germline values: CDR1 LNHDA, CDR2 SQIVND (reference sequence). The ends lost 5 bases at V and 3 bases at J; junction bases unmatched: 5. The CDR3 region has the DNA TGTGCCAGTAGTTCCTCTAGCGGGGGGGGCTACAATGAGCAGTTCTTC. Amino acid sequence: CASSSSSGGGYNEQFF.

The chain links TRBV7-3 to TRBJ2-2; 7 positions match TRBD1. Per germline, CDR1 SGHTA and CDR2 FQGTGA. With V trimmed by 2 bases and J by 7 bases, 4 bases remained unmatched. The length of the CDR3 is 14 residues. Written as DNA, the CDR3 is TGTGCCAGCAGCTTAGAGGGGGCGAGCGGGGAGCTGTTTTTT. This codes for CASSLEGASGELFF.

V and J are TRBV5-8 and TRBJ2-3; TRBD2 aligns across 7 bases. Trimming removed 1 base from V and 4 bases from J; junction bases left unmatched: 6. This CDR3 has 15 amino acids. Germline values: CDR1 SGHTS, CDR2 YDEGEE. This CDR3 is CASSLNAGAPDTQYF. The CDR3, as DNA: TGTGCCAGCAGCTTGAACGCGGGAGCACCAGATACGCAGTATTTT.

V and J are TRBV11-2 and TRBJ1-5, with TRBD1 matching 8 bases. CDR3 length equals 16 residues. The trim removed 4 bases at V and 5 bases at J, leaving 10 bases unmatched. Germline V gives CDR1 SGHAT, CDR2 FQNNGV. CDR3 in amino acids: CASSSELGQGDQPQHF. The CDR3 nucleotides read TGTGCCAGCAGCTCCGAGCTCGGACAGGGCGATCAGCCCCAGCATTTT.

The rearrangement links TRBV11-1 to TRBJ1-3; D might be TRBD1 (5 bases). V was trimmed by 1 base and J by 0 bases, leaving 10 bases between them. From germline, CDR1 is SGHAT and CDR2 FQDESV (reference sequence). The CDR3 is 16 residues long. The CDR3, as DNA: TGTGCCAGCAGCTTAGGTTGGGACTTCTCTGGAAACACCATATATTTT. Translating gives CASSLGWDFSGNTIYF.

CDR3 coding DNA: TGTGCCAGCAGTTCCGGACAGGGGAGCAATCAGCCCCAGCATTTT. Its protein is CASSSGQGSNQPQHF. The gene calls are TRBV2 and TRBJ1-5; 9 bases are shared with TRBD1. The V gene's germline CDR1 is SNHLY and CDR2 FYNNEI. CDR3 length: 15 residues. V was clipped by 5 bases and J by 1 base; unmatched bases: 3.

This clone was seen more than once but under ten times. The chain recombines TRBV11-2 with TRBJ1-3; 8 bases align to TRBD1. The CDR3 has 15 residues. V was pared by 5 bases and J by 4 bases, with 7 bases of the junction left unmatched. Germline-derived CDR1 and CDR2 are SGHAT and FQNNGV. The CDR3 bases are TGTGCCAGCAGCGCTCAGGGGGCGTTGGGAAACACCATATATTTT. This encodes CASSAQGALGNTIYF.

This clone was detected only a few times. The chain links TRBV5-1 to TRBJ2-7, with TRBD1 identical over 10 bases. The CDR3 consists of 14 residues. The germline gives CDR1 SGHRS, CDR2 YFSETQ. V lost 4 bases, J lost 2 bases, and 3 bases stayed unmatched. The CDR3 nucleotides read TGCGCCAGCAGCGGACAGGGGGGAACCTACGAGCAGTACTTC. It yields the protein CASSGQGGTYEQYF.

This clone appeared a few times. The V call is TRBV5-6, the J call TRBJ2-7; 9 bases line up with TRBD1. Germline V gene sequence: CDR1 SGHDT, CDR2 YYEEEE. CDR3 length: 15 residues. Germline trimming cut 0 bases from V and 4 bases from J; bases unmatched to any gene: 5. Here the CDR3 reads CASSLEYRGQYEQYF. The DNA for the CDR3 is TGTGCCAGCAGCTTGGAGTACAGGGGGCAATACGAGCAGTACTTC.

This chain joins TRBV18 and TRBJ1-1, with D possibly being TRBD1 (6 bases). The germline gives CDR1 KGHSH, CDR2 LQKENI. This CDR3 spans 15 amino acids. Between the trimmed V and J ends, which lost 5 bases and 3 bases, there was a span of 16 bases. The CDR3 protein is CASSFTGGGDTEAFF. Written as DNA, the CDR3 is TGTGCCAGCTCATTTACCGGGGGGGGCGACACTGAAGCTTTCTTT.

This clone showed up just a few times. The chain couples TRBV10-1 to TRBJ1-5; unclear D gene. The V end lost 2 bases, the J end lost 0 bases, and 11 bases lay between the germline ends. The CDR3 length is 16 residues. Germline CDR1 is WNHNN and CDR2 is SYGVQD (reference sequence). The CDR3 DNA follows: TGCGCCAGCAGTGAGAAGGAGTCTGCTAGCAATCAGCCCCAGCATTTT. This sequence encodes CASSEKESASNQPQHF.

The chain links TRBV11-1 to TRBJ2-7; D uncertain. The length of the CDR3 is 14 residues. CDR1 is SGHAT, CDR2 FQDESV, per germline (reference sequence). The germline V and J ends were trimmed by 3 bases and 6 bases, with 15 bases remaining between them. The CDR3 DNA reads TGTGCCAGCAGCTTCTCTAGTTCCCCCACCGAGCAGTACTTC. This gives the protein CASSFSSSPTEQYF.

This clone turned up a few times. The chain recombines TRBV5-5 with TRBJ2-7, with D possibly being TRBD1 (5 bases). This CDR3 comprises 13 residues. Germline loops: CDR1 SGHKS, CDR2 YYEKEE (reference sequence). Trimming removed 1 base at V and 7 bases at J, with 12 bases between. The CDR3 spells CASSLTGAGEQYF. For the CDR3, the DNA is TGTGCCAGCAGCTTGACAGGAGCTGGGGAGCAGTACTTC.

V is TRBV20-1 and J is TRBJ2-3, with D maybe TRBD2 (5 bases). Trimming shortened V by 7 bases and J by 3 bases, and 8 bases separated the two germline ends. Germline values: CDR1 DFQATT, CDR2 SNEGSKA (reference sequence). The CDR3 length is 11 residues. The CDR3 DNA reads TGCAGTGTGAGGGTGACAGATACGCAGTATTTT. This encodes CSVRVTDTQYF.

This clone was detected a few times. The chain recombines TRBV5-1 with TRBJ2-5, with 9 positions matching TRBD1. The CDR3 runs to 15 residues. The V gene's germline CDR1 is SGHRS and CDR2 YFSETQ. The trim removed 3 bases at V and 5 bases at J, leaving 8 bases unmatched. Written as DNA, the CDR3 is TGCGCCAGCAGCTGGGGACAGGGAATCGGGGAGACCCAGTACTTC. This codes for CASSWGQGIGETQYF.

This clone appeared a few times. CDR3 sequence: CASADLKRLGEGVGNEQFF. The CDR3 region has the DNA TGTGCCAGCGCGGACCTTAAGAGGCTGGGCGAGGGGGTTGGGAATGAGCAGTTCTTC. The genes are TRBV27 and TRBJ2-1; D is possibly TRBD1 (6 bases). The germline V gene encodes CDR1 MNHEY and CDR2 SMNVEV (reference sequence). The CDR3 consists of 19 residues. Trimming removed 8 bases from V and 7 bases from J, with 33 bases in between.